The present entry profiles one T cell receptor (beta chain) with its context. Its antigen is unknown. The source of the sample is a study of OX40 agonist ivuxolimab in advanced cancers. Whole-study context: Prior anti-PD-1, anti-PD-L1 or anti-CTLA-4 therapy was allowed; around 43% had some.

Broader study findings: Some nonresponders additionally presented with little normalized T-cell clonal expansion.

Assay: immunoSEQ multiplex PCR; the TCRdb copy retains only in-frame clones and omits some. Found here are about 83,000 clones, roughly 80% of them singletons; the top ten hold around 7.5%. The ends were cut back, 4 bases at V and 1 base at J, with 13 bases in the middle. The CDR3 is made up of 15 amino acids. Germline lookup yields CDR1 MNHEY and CDR2 SVGAGI. The sequence was collected from an adult with an advanced solid tumor such as melanoma, head and neck, liver or kidney cancer. The rearrangement joins TRBV6-5 to TRBJ1-1; TRBD1 might be the D (5 bases). The material sequenced was CD4+ or CD8+ T cells sorted from blood, taken in a trial of the OX40 agonist ivuxolimab. This chain's CDR3 is CASSFIGGGNTEAFF. Here the CDR3 DNA reads TGTGCCAGCAGTTTTATTGGGGGAGGGAACACTGAAGCTTTCTTT.